This T cell receptor beta chain is from a study of T cells in Graves' hyperthyroidism and ophthalmopathy. Amplification yielded TCR beta CDR3 regions, with RNA transcripts as the source. Carried out on the TCR CDR3, a first-round RT-PCR used the HTBI primer set. TCRdb independently ran MiXCR on the multiplex PCR reads; one entry per CDR3 protein. The sample comprises about 570,000 distinct CDR3 sequences, around 45% of which are singletons, and over 15% rests with the top ten. With V trimmed by 6 bases and J by 1 base, 14 bases remained unmatched. There are 17 residues in the CDR3. CDR1 and CDR2 from the germline V gene are LNHDA and SQIVND (reference sequence). Notes on the study in general: The model's output predicted ophthalmopathy at a median of roughly 6.9 months prior to onset. Within blood appeared most thyroid clonotypes that had expanded above 0.001.

Worth noting for this clonotype: The antigen remains undetermined.

The clonotype originates from an adult woman with Graves' disease, either hyperthyroidism or ophthalmopathy (not recorded which). Material for sequencing was peripheral blood or thyroid tissue (not recorded which). The rearrangement links TRBV19 to TRBJ1-1; TRBD1 matches at 7 bases. CDR3 in DNA: TGTGCCAGTAGAAGGTCATGGGGAGGGGGCAGGAACACTGAAGCTTTCTTT. Protein product: CASRRSWGGGRNTEAFF.